This T cell receptor (beta chain) was sequenced in a study of shared clonotypes between healthy human individuals. DNA at about 210 ng, tens of thousands of T cell genomes, went into sorted-subset replicate PCRs. Generated by immunoSEQ multiplex PCR, the TCRdb table keeps only in-frame clones and is missing some. Among hundreds of thousands of clones listed, more than 70% were seen once. Germline-derived CDR1 and CDR2 are SGHAT and FQNNGV. V was shortened by 0 bases and J by 1 base, with 7 bases between the two germline ends. The CDR3 has 15 amino acids. Findings of the study overall: Despite large depth, rarefaction showed incomplete sorted-subset sequencing. Represented diversity (both genetic and exposure-history) was limited by the small number of donors. All-four-donor shared clonotypes had higher generation probabilities than non-shared clonotypes did.

Points on this clone: Its antigen is not known.

Sequenced sample: memory CD4+ T cells sorted from blood. Subset described: CD45RA-negative fraction. The sequence came from a woman in her twenties or thirties in good health. V is TRBV11-2 and J is TRBJ1-5; no firm D call. CDR3: CASSLDGKSNQPQHF. The DNA for the CDR3 is TGTGCCAGCAGCTTAGACGGCAAGAGCAATCAGCCCCAGCATTTT.